A single sample gave rise to the 31 T cell receptor beta chains below, sequenced in a study of shared clonotypes between healthy human individuals. The assay was immunoSEQ multiplex PCR, and TCRdb's table has in-frame clones only and misses some. The sample has about 490,000 clones; 70% to 80% are singletons. The sequencing input was PBMCs. The receptors were sampled from a middle-aged woman in good health. Some clones in this sample may be carry-over from other donors' samples.

The CDR3 is CASSTNRGNTIYF. The CDR3 DNA follows: TGTGCCAGTAGTACCAACAGGGGGAACACCATATATTTT. The chain has TRBV19 and TRBJ1-3; 8 bases map to TRBD1. Germline V lookup: CDR1 LNHDA, CDR2 SQIVND (reference sequence). CDR3 length equals 13 residues. The trim removed 4 bases at V and 7 bases at J, leaving 3 bases unmatched.

In nucleotides, the CDR3 is TGCGCCAGCAGCATCGTCGGGGGTTCAGGCACCGGGGAGCTGTTTTTT. It codes for CASSIVGGSGTGELFF. The chain recombines TRBV5-1 with TRBJ2-2; tentatively, D is TRBD2 (6 bases). V shed 4 bases and J shed 4 bases, with 17 bases lying between them. CDR1 SGHRS and CDR2 YFSETQ come from the germline V gene. CDR3 length: 16 residues.

The V and J genes are TRBV7-2 and TRBJ1-1; no reliable D call. With 5 bases removed from V and 3 bases from J, the gap between germline ends came to 10 bases. The CDR3 is 13 residues long. The germline V gene encodes CDR1 SGHTA and CDR2 FQGNSA. In nucleotides, the CDR3 is TGTGCCAGCAGCCTATCGACCTACACTGAAGCTTTCTTT. Translation gives CASSLSTYTEAFF.

This chain connects TRBV9 to TRBJ2-7, with D perhaps matching TRBD1 (5 bases). Germline V gene lookup returns CDR1 SGDLS and CDR2 YYNGEE. The V gene lost 0 bases and the J gene lost 7 bases, with 11 bases spanning the gap. The CDR3 totals 13 residues. CDR3 in amino acids: CASSVVWQGEQYF. CDR3 coding DNA: TGTGCCAGCAGCGTAGTGTGGCAGGGTGAGCAGTACTTC.

The chain employs TRBV2 and TRBJ2-7; 7 positions match TRBD1. From germline, CDR1 is SNHLY and CDR2 FYNNEI. CDR3 length: 16 amino acids. The junction had 12 bases not matched to a gene; V was cut back by 6 bases and J by 1 base. This CDR3 reads CASRGPGTVLSYEQYF. The CDR3 region has the DNA TGTGCCAGCAGAGGCCCCGGGACAGTATTATCCTACGAGCAGTACTTC.

The chain has TRBV28 and TRBJ2-4, with 8 bases fitting TRBD1. With 5 bases clipped from V and 7 bases from J, the junction kept 10 bases outside the gene matches. The CDR3 consists of 15 residues. Germline CDR1 reads MDHEN; CDR2 reads SYDVKM. CDR3 in amino acids: CASSPPGGRWNIQYF. The CDR3 DNA follows: TGTGCCAGCAGTCCCCCAGGGGGCAGGTGGAACATTCAGTACTTC.

The V gene is TRBV6-4, the J gene TRBJ2-3; D possibly matches TRBD1 or TRBD2 (6 bases each). This CDR3 is built from 13 residues. The germline gives CDR1 MRHNA, CDR2 SNTAGT. The ends were cut back, 4 bases at V and 8 bases at J, with 13 bases in the middle. Written as DNA, the CDR3 is TGTGCCAGCAGTGGCGAACAGGGAGGTACGCAGTATTTT. Its translation: CASSGEQGGTQYF.

The CDR3 region is CASSQSVGSASGNTIYF. For the CDR3, the DNA is TGCGCCAGCAGTCAATCGGTAGGGAGTGCCTCTGGAAACACCATATATTTT. V gene TRBV23-1 combines with J gene TRBJ1-3, with D uncertain. TRBV23-1 is an ORF for which the function is uncertain. This CDR3 comprises 17 residues. V lost 0 bases, J lost 0 bases, and 12 bases lay in between.

The sample holds one count of this clone. Here the CDR3 reads CAWSTTSYEQYF. The CDR3 DNA reads as TGTGCCTGGAGTACGACCTCCTACGAGCAGTACTTC. J is TRBJ2-7 and V is TRBV30; D unresolved. This CDR3 comprises 12 residues. Germline CDR1 GTSNPN, CDR2 SVGIG (reference sequence). V lost 2 bases, J lost 0 bases, and 5 bases lay in between.

The J gene is TRBJ1-5, the V gene TRBV9; D call uncertain. Germline CDR1 and CDR2: SGDLS and YYNGEE. Trimming removed 4 bases from V and 7 bases from J, with 18 bases in between. This CDR3 region has 15 residues. The CDR3 sequence is CASSPSGSGRQPQHF. For the CDR3, the DNA is TGTGCCAGCAGCCCTAGTGGTTCCGGTCGCCAGCCCCAGCATTTT.

V gene TRBV9 combines with J gene TRBJ1-2, with unresolved D. CDR3 length: 14 residues. V lost 3 bases and J lost 2, with 11 bases in between. Germline CDR1 is SGDLS and CDR2 is YYNGEE. The CDR3 region has the DNA TGTGCCAGCAGCGCTGGAGCAGAGAACTATGGCTACACCTTC. This codes for CASSAGAENYGYTF.

The chain joins TRBV6-5 to TRBJ2-7; 11 nucleotides agree with TRBD1. From germline, CDR1 is MNHEY and CDR2 SVGAGI. Trimming removed 11 bases from V and 7 bases from J; junction bases left unmatched: 10. This CDR3 has 13 residues. In DNA form, the CDR3 reads TGTGCCTCTCGCCGGGACAGGGGGATTGAGCAGTACTTC. Protein product: CASRRDRGIEQYF.

This chain links TRBV7-2 with TRBJ2-1; D gene uncertain. Germline CDR1 and CDR2: SGHTA and FQGNSA. Trimming removed 5 bases from V and 7 bases from J, with 18 bases in between. The CDR3 loop spans 15 amino acids. The CDR3 bases are TGTGCCAGCAGCCCGTTTACTAATAGTGGTAATGAGCAGTTCTTC. This sequence encodes CASSPFTNSGNEQFF.

V is TRBV30 and J is TRBJ2-5, with 13 bases that match TRBD2. The CDR3 spans 16 residues. Looked up from germline, CDR1 is GTSNPN and CDR2 is SVGIG (reference sequence). Trimming at V came to 2 bases and at J to 5 bases, leaving 8 bases not matched to a gene. CDR3 loop: CAWSRTSGRIGETQYF. The CDR3 coding sequence is TGTGCCTGGAGTAGGACTAGCGGGAGAATCGGGGAGACCCAGTACTTC.

The chain carries TRBV6-5 and TRBJ1-1, with D perhaps TRBD1 (6 bases). Deletions cut 4 bases from V and 9 bases from J, with 15 bases between. CDR3 length: 13 amino acids. The germline gives CDR1 MNHEY, CDR2 SVGAGI. Here the CDR3 reads CASSSPPTGQAFF. CDR3 nucleotides: TGTGCCAGCAGTTCCCCCCCTACAGGGCAAGCTTTCTTT.

The gene calls are TRBV15 and TRBJ1-5; TRBD1 matches at 7 bases. The CDR3 is 14 residues long. J gave up 4 bases and V 2 bases, and 2 bases lay outside the gene matches. CDR1 is LNHNV and CDR2 is YYDKDF in the germline V gene (reference sequence). As DNA, the CDR3 is TGTGCCACCAGCAGACGACAGGGAAATCAGCCCCAGCATTTT. It encodes CATSRRQGNQPQHF.

This chain connects TRBV5-1 to TRBJ2-7; 10 bases are a match to TRBD1. CDR1 SGHRS and CDR2 YFSETQ come from the germline V gene. There are 16 residues in the CDR3. The V segment lost 5 bases and the J segment 3 bases; nucleotides outside the gene matches: 11. CDR3 in amino acids: CASSSPPGTGDYEQYF. In DNA, the CDR3 is TGCGCCAGCAGTTCACCTCCCGGGACAGGGGACTACGAGCAGTACTTC.

The count of this clone is one. The rearrangement uses TRBV4-1 and TRBJ2-4, with no clear D. The V gene's germline CDR1 is MGHRA and CDR2 YSYEKL. The CDR3 contains 13 residues. V lost 0 bases and J lost 8, with 8 bases in between. The CDR3 nucleotides read TGCGCCAGCAGCCAAGAGGAAGGGTACATTCAGTACTTC. Translated: CASSQEEGYIQYF.

V usage is TRBV7-9 and J usage is TRBJ2-5; 7 bases are shared with TRBD1. The germline CDR1 and CDR2 sequences are SEHNR and FQNEAQ (reference sequence). The CDR3 is 14 residues long. The V gene end was trimmed by 5 bases and the J gene end by 4 bases; junction bases not matched to a gene: 7. The CDR3 reads CASSIRQGGETQYF. The CDR3 DNA follows: TGTGCCAGCAGCATCCGACAGGGTGGAGAGACCCAGTACTTC.

The genes are TRBV5-1 and TRBJ1-1; D gene unclear. This CDR3 is 14 amino acids long. V was cut by 2 bases and J by 3 bases, with 11 bases left in between. The V gene's germline CDR1 is SGHRS and CDR2 YFSETQ. CDR3 DNA: TGCGCCAGCAGCTTCTCCTACCGGGACACTGAAGCTTTCTTT. As protein: CASSFSYRDTEAFF.

The genes are TRBV5-1 and TRBJ2-4; 10 bases line up with TRBD2. Germline values: CDR1 SGHRS, CDR2 YFSETQ. V dropped 0 bases and J dropped 9; count of bases not matched to a gene: 6. The CDR3 contains 15 residues. The DNA for the CDR3 is TGCGCCAGCAGCTTGGTTTCTAGCGGGAGTCCCATTCAGTACTTC. Amino acids: CASSLVSSGSPIQYF.

This clone was seen once. This chain links TRBV7-3 with TRBJ1-1, with D perhaps TRBD1 (6 bases). The CDR3 is made up of 14 amino acids. V lost 4 bases, J lost 5 bases, and 14 bases lay in between. Looked up from germline, CDR1 is SGHTA and CDR2 is FQGTGA. CDR3 bases: TGTGCCAGCAGCTCGCTAGGGGGTGGGACTGAAGCTTTCTTT. Its translation: CASSSLGGGTEAFF.

The chain has TRBV5-1 and TRBJ2-1; 16 nucleotides align to TRBD2. Trimming removed 3 bases from V and 7 bases from J; junction bases left unmatched: 4. The V gene's germline CDR1 is SGHRS and CDR2 YFSETQ. The CDR3 length is 16 residues. The CDR3 spells CASSSGTSGRVNEQFF. The CDR3 bases are TGCGCCAGCAGCTCGGGGACTAGCGGGAGGGTTAATGAGCAGTTCTTC. Full variable domain (outside the CDR3, taken from reference TRBV5-1 and TRBJ2-1): KAGVTQTPRYLIKTRGQQVTLSCSPISGHRSVSWYQQTPGQGLQFLFEYFSETQRNKGNFPGRFSGRQFSNSRSEMNVSTLELGDSALYLCASSSGTSGRVNEQFFGPGTRLTVL.

DNA for the CDR3: TGTGCCAGTAGTATTGAGGGGAACACCGGGGAGCTGTTTTTT. Translating it yields CASSIEGNTGELFF. The chain couples TRBV19 to TRBJ2-2; a weak D match, TRBD2 (5 bases). The CDR3 is 14 residues long. V was shortened by 3 bases and J by 1 base, with 6 bases between the two germline ends. The germline V gene has CDR1 LNHDA and CDR2 SQIVND (reference sequence).

This chain uses TRBV11-3 with TRBJ2-1; D remains ambiguous. Germline V gene data show CDR1 as SGHNT and CDR2 as YENEEA. This CDR3 spans 14 amino acids. V was cut by 5 bases and J by 0 bases, with 8 bases left in between. CDR3 sequence: CASSPGFSYNEQFF. Written as DNA, the CDR3 is TGTGCCAGCAGCCCCGGTTTCTCCTACAATGAGCAGTTCTTC.

This clone was counted between two and nine times. The V call is TRBV6-1, the J call TRBJ2-7; the D gene is possibly TRBD2 (5 bases). CDR1 is MNHNS, CDR2 SASEGT, per germline. Trimming took 6 bases from V and 0 from J, leaving 9 bases between them. The CDR3 runs 13 residues. CDR3 nucleotides: TGTGCCAGCAGGAGGGATTCCTCCTACGAGCAGTACTTC. This translates into CASRRDSSYEQYF.

The J gene is TRBJ1-3, the V gene TRBV5-1; D not certain. Germline assignment: CDR1 SGHRS and CDR2 YFSETQ. Deletions cut 4 bases from V and 0 bases from J, with 17 bases between. CDR3 length: 17 residues. CDR3 DNA sequence: TGCGCCAGCAGCCTTACCCCCCGGATCTTCTCTGGAAACACCATATATTTT. Protein sequence: CASSLTPRIFSGNTIYF.

Regarding this clone: A far larger clone is one base from this, pointing to a likely read error. This CDR3 is also generated by other DNA sequences in the sample. J is TRBJ1-2 and V is TRBV7-2, with no clear D. This CDR3 region has 12 residues. Looked up from germline, CDR1 is SGHTA and CDR2 is FQGNSA. V lost 2 bases, J lost 5 bases, and 6 bases lay in between. CDR3: CASSLSGYGYTF. The CDR3 DNA reads as TGTGCCAGCAGCTTATCCGGGTATGGCTACACCTTC.

The chain recombines TRBV6-1 with TRBJ1-5; D gene ambiguous. The CDR3 has 15 residues. Germline V gene lookup returns CDR1 MNHNS and CDR2 SASEGT. Trimming left V 2 bases short and J 0 bases short, with 8 bases between. The CDR3 sequence is CASSELWDSNQPQHF. DNA for the CDR3: TGTGCCAGCAGTGAACTGTGGGATAGCAATCAGCCCCAGCATTTT.

The chain has TRBV10-3 and TRBJ1-2, with no clear D. This CDR3 has 12 residues. In germline, CDR1 is ENHRY, CDR2 SYGVKD. V lost 5 bases, J lost 4 bases, and 8 bases lay in between. The CDR3 protein is CAISSLPYGYTF. DNA for the CDR3: TGTGCCATCAGTTCCCTCCCCTATGGCTACACCTTC.

A word on this clone: The same CDR3 can be traced to other DNA sequences in this sample. The J gene is TRBJ2-5, the V gene TRBV10-3; no definite D call. The length of the CDR3 is 14 residues. Germline V CDR1 and CDR2: ENHRY, SYGVKD. Deletions cut 0 bases from V and 2 bases from J, with 7 bases between. CDR3 residues: CAISESNSQETQYF. The CDR3, as DNA: TGTGCCATCAGTGAGTCAAACAGTCAAGAGACCCAGTACTTC.